This T cell receptor (beta chain) was found in a study of shared clonotypes between healthy human individuals. Across the whole study: The donors, a couple of women and three men, were aged 18 to 49.

Splitting the CD4+ cells yielded a CD45RA+ naive subset and a CD45RA-negative memory subset. An even split of each subset's genomic DNA across several immunoSEQ plates was performed. The protocol was immunoSEQ multiplex PCR, while the TCRdb copy is restricted to in-frame clones and leaves out a portion. The table lists approximately 980,000 clones, approximately 76% of them singletons. The CDR3 runs 13 residues. Per germline, CDR1 SGHTA and CDR2 FQGTGA. Trimming shortened V by 5 bases and J by 3 bases, and 11 bases separated the two germline ends. V gene TRBV7-3 combines with J gene TRBJ2-7; D unclear. Sequenced input: memory CD4+ T cells sorted from blood. The subset denotes: CD45RA-negative fraction. This clonotype was sampled from a man aged 18-30 years in good health. DNA for the CDR3: TGTGCCAGCAGCCCTACCCTCGGCTACGAGCAGTACTTC. Residues: CASSPTLGYEQYF.